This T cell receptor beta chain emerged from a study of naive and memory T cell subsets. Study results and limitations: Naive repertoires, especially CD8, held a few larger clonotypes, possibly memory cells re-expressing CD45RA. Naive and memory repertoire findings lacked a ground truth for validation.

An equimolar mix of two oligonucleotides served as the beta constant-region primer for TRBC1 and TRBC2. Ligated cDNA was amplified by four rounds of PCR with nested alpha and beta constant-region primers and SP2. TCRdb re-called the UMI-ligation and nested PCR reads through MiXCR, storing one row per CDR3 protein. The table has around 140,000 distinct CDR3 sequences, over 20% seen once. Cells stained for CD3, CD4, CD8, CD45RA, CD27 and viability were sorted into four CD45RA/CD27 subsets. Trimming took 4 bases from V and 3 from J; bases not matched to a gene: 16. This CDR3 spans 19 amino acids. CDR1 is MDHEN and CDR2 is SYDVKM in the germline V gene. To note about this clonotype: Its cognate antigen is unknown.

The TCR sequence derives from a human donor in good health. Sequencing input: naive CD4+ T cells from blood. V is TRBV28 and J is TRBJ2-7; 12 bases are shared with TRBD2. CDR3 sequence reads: CASSSGHRSSSGRGYEQYF. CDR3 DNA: TGTGCCAGCAGTTCCGGACATCGATCGTCTAGCGGGAGGGGCTACGAGCAGTACTTC.